What follows are 28 T cell receptor beta chains derived from one specimen sequenced in a study of blood T cells in healthy people across ages. Next came a second PCR, run for roughly 7 to 12 cycles, which used a sample-barcoded 5' primer along with a J-beta primer mix. TCRdb redid the calling of the 5' RACE reads with MiXCR, one entry per CDR3 protein. The top ten hold 10% to 15% of the sample, which has approximately 810,000 distinct CDR3 sequences, around 36% seen once. Sample: blood. These receptor sequences come from a man younger than 35 in good health.

This clonotype appeared a few times. The chain has TRBV7-2 and TRBJ1-5; D is possibly TRBD1 (5 bases). Germline CDR1 and CDR2: SGHTA and FQGNSA. V was pared by 1 base and J by 6 bases, with 10 bases between. CDR3 length: 14 residues. The CDR3 protein is CASSLGTGLQPQHF. The DNA for the CDR3 is TGTGCCAGCAGCTTAGGGACGGGACTTCAGCCCCAGCATTTT.

This clonotype was detected ten times or more. The rearrangement uses TRBV20-1 and TRBJ1-2; possible D gene TRBD1, 5 bases. CDR3 length: 15 residues. The germline gives CDR1 DFQATT, CDR2 SNEGSKA (reference sequence). V lost 1 base to trimming and J lost 1 base, with 13 bases between them. The CDR3 nucleotides are TGCAGTGCTAGAGGGGGGGACGGATTTAACTATGGCTACACCTTC. Translation: CSARGGDGFNYGYTF.

This rearrangement joins TRBV29-1 to TRBJ1-2; TRBD1 matches 10 bases. V shed 6 bases and J 6 bases; nucleotides not matched to a gene: 7. Germline V lookup: CDR1 SQVTM, CDR2 ANQGSEA. CDR3 size: 13 residues. CDR3 sequence (DNA): TGCAGCGTCGTGGGACAGGGGAACGATGGCTACACCTTC. It codes for CSVVGQGNDGYTF.

The chain is built from TRBV28 and TRBJ1-5, with 7 bases matching TRBD1. The CDR3 length is 15 residues. CDR1 and CDR2 from the germline V gene are MDHEN and SYDVKM. The J segment lost 0 bases and the V segment lost 8 bases, leaving 7 bases of the junction unmatched. The DNA for the CDR3 is TGTGCCAGCTCAGATGACAGGGCTAGCAATCAGCCCCAGCATTTT. This translates into CASSDDRASNQPQHF.

This clonotype was recorded a few times. The rearrangement joins TRBV29-1 to TRBJ1-4; 8 nucleotides agree with TRBD1. Germline CDR1 is SQVTM and CDR2 is ANQGSEA. The V and J ends lost 5 bases and 8 bases, in that order; junction bases with no gene match: 7. This CDR3 comprises 13 residues. Here the CDR3 reads CSVFRTGHEKLFF. In DNA form, the CDR3 reads TGCAGCGTTTTTAGGACAGGGCACGAAAAACTGTTTTTT.

This clonotype came up a few times. V and J are TRBV4-2 and TRBJ2-3; 9 bases match TRBD2. Trimming took 1 base from V and 4 from J; bases not matched to a gene: 6. This CDR3 region has 16 residues. Germline lookup yields CDR1 LGHNA and CDR2 YNFKEQ. CDR3 sequence: CASSQALAGGADTQYF. CDR3 nucleotide sequence: TGTGCCAGCAGCCAAGCTCTTGCGGGAGGGGCAGATACGCAGTATTTT.

The gene calls are TRBV6-2 or TRBV6-3 and TRBJ2-4; 8 bases agree with TRBD2. Germline V gene lookup returns CDR1 MNHEY and CDR2 SVGEGT. J gave up 13 bases and V 6 bases, and 11 bases lay outside the gene matches. The CDR3 extends over 13 amino acids. In nucleotides, the CDR3 is TGTGCCAGCAGACGGGGGGGCCGGAATGAGCAGTACTTC. This sequence encodes CASRRGGRNEQYF.

V is TRBV6-6 and J is TRBJ2-7; 9 bases agree with TRBD1. The V gene end was trimmed by 10 bases and the J gene end by 7 bases; junction bases not matched to a gene: 14. Germline CDR1 is MNHNY and CDR2 is SVGAGI (reference sequence). The CDR3 totals 14 residues. CDR3 DNA sequence: TGTGCCACCCAAACAGGGGGCCAGATTAATGAGCAGTACTTC. This encodes CATQTGGQINEQYF.

The rearrangement joins TRBV12-3 or TRBV12-4 to TRBJ1-2; D unclear. V was pared by 7 bases and J by 2 bases, with 5 bases between. The CDR3 loop spans 11 amino acids. The CDR3 protein is CASMANYGYTF. The CDR3 DNA is TGTGCCAGCATGGCGAACTATGGCTACACCTTC.

This chain joins TRBV20-1 and TRBJ2-2; 8 bases agree with TRBD2. There are 15 residues in the CDR3. V trimming: 5 bases; J trimming: 5 bases; junction bases outside the gene matches: 10. Looked up from germline, CDR1 is DFQATT and CDR2 is SNEGSKA (reference sequence). CDR3 sequence (DNA): TGCAGTGCTCCCCTTCTCGCGGGGGGTACCGGGGAGCTGTTTTTT. Its protein product is CSAPLLAGGTGELFF.

This clonotype was picked up a small number of times. The CDR3 nucleotides read TGCAGTGCCACTCGGGACAGAATGAACACTGAAGCTTTCTTT. This sequence encodes CSATRDRMNTEAFF. The J gene is TRBJ1-1, the V gene TRBV20-1; 7 bases are a match to TRBD1. Germline V gene sequence: CDR1 DFQATT, CDR2 SNEGSKA (reference sequence). The CDR3 has 14 residues. V dropped 6 bases and J dropped 0; count of bases not matched to a gene: 7.

This clonotype has more than one count but fewer than ten. V is TRBV11-2 and J is TRBJ1-2, with a weak D call TRBD1 (5 bases). Germline V gene lookup returns CDR1 SGHAT and CDR2 FQNNGV. V was clipped by 0 bases and J by 3 bases, with 11 bases between them. The CDR3 spans 15 residues. CDR3 region: CASSLDSAGHYGYTF. The CDR3 DNA reads TGTGCCAGCAGCTTAGATAGTGCAGGGCACTATGGCTACACCTTC.

V is TRBV6-2 or TRBV6-3 and J is TRBJ1-5; 11 nucleotides line up with TRBD1. Germline assignment: CDR1 MNHEY and CDR2 SVGEGT. The CDR3 is made up of 12 amino acids. CDR3 sequence: CGTGGGNQPQHF. The CDR3 DNA follows: TGTGGGACAGGGGGCGGCAATCAGCCCCAGCATTTT.

This clonotype appeared many times. The chain links TRBV6-6 to TRBJ2-5, with unresolved D. This CDR3 is 14 amino acids long. Germline lookup yields CDR1 MNHNY and CDR2 SVGAGI (reference sequence). Trimming took 5 bases from V and 1 from J, leaving 11 bases between them. This chain's CDR3 is CASSISIAQETQYF. CDR3 sequence (DNA): TGTGCCAGCAGTATTAGCATTGCCCAAGAGACCCAGTACTTC.

This clonotype was counted a few times. As DNA, the CDR3 is TGTGCCAGCACGAGGGGGCCTGGCGATGAGCAGTTCTTC. Its protein product is CASTRGPGDEQFF. The chain carries TRBV2 and TRBJ2-1, with 7 bases fitting TRBD1. This CDR3 region has 13 residues. The germline CDR1 and CDR2 sequences are SNHLY and FYNNEI. V gave up 7 bases and J gave up 8 bases; unmatched junction bases: 8. The full variable domain, in which reference TRBV2 and TRBJ2-1 provide the parts outside the CDR3, is EPEVTQTPSHQVTQMGQEVILRCVPISNHLYFYWYRQILGQKVEFLVSFYNNEISEKSEIFDDQFSVERPDGSNFTLKIRSTKLEDSAMYFCASTRGPGDEQFFGPGTRLTVL.

This clonotype has more than one count but fewer than ten. This chain links TRBV12-3 or TRBV12-4 with TRBJ1-5; 7 positions match TRBD1. Losses at the gene ends were 4 bases for V and 3 bases for J; bases not matched to a gene: 15. This CDR3 is 18 amino acids long. Here the CDR3 DNA reads TGTGCCAGCAGTTCACATATTCGGACAGGCATAAACAATCAGCCCCAGCATTTT. It translates to CASSSHIRTGINNQPQHF.

This clonotype has a count of ten or more. V usage is TRBV2 and J usage is TRBJ2-1; either TRBD1 or TRBD2 may fit D (5 bases each). The CDR3 totals 12 residues. Germline values: CDR1 SNHLY, CDR2 FYNNEI. V was cut by 3 bases and J by 7 bases, with 7 bases left in between. The CDR3 bases are TGTGCCAGCAGTGATGAGGGGAATGAGCAGTTCTTC. This codes for CASSDEGNEQFF.

This clonotype was detected only a few times. This rearrangement joins TRBV29-1 to TRBJ1-2; D may be TRBD1 (5 bases). The germline CDR1 and CDR2 sequences are SQVTM and ANQGSEA. V was cut by 4 bases and J by 3 bases, with 15 bases left in between. This CDR3 has 14 residues. The CDR3 region has the DNA TGCAGCGTTGTGAACCCGGCGGGGGACTATGGCTACACCTTC. It specifies CSVVNPAGDYGYTF.

The CDR3 DNA follows: TGTGCCACCAGCAGAAAAGGGACTACCAACAATGAGCAGTTCTTC. This encodes CATSRKGTTNNEQFF. The rearrangement uses TRBV15 and TRBJ2-1, with TRBD2 matching 7 bases. Germline CDR1 and CDR2: LNHNV and YYDKDF (reference sequence). The CDR3 runs 15 residues. V lost 2 bases and J lost 5; bases outside the gene matches: 6.

This clonotype was seen a few times. V and J are TRBV20-1 and TRBJ2-4; weak D call: TRBD2 (5 bases). V gave up 0 bases and J gave up 2 bases, with 8 bases separating them. This CDR3 is 14 amino acids long. In germline, CDR1 is DFQATT, CDR2 SNEGSKA (reference sequence). The CDR3 DNA sequence: TGCAGTGCTAGAGATAGCGAGTCCAAAAACATTCAGTACTTC. This gives the protein CSARDSESKNIQYF.

The CDR3 loop is CATSTASGSRGNEQFF. In DNA form, the CDR3 reads TGTGCCACCAGCACGGCTAGCGGGAGTAGAGGGAATGAGCAGTTCTTC. The chain uses TRBV15 and TRBJ2-1; 10 nucleotides agree with TRBD2. CDR1 is LNHNV, CDR2 YYDKDF, per germline (reference sequence). The CDR3 sequence is 16 residues long. J gave up 7 bases and V 4 bases, and 10 bases lay outside the gene matches.

This clonotype was detected only a few times. This chain joins TRBV7-8 and TRBJ1-5; D is unresolved. The CDR3 is 15 amino acids. The germline V gene encodes CDR1 SGHVS and CDR2 FQNEAQ. Trimming pared 3 bases from V and 0 bases from J, leaving 9 bases between. The CDR3 region is CASSLSEYSNQPQHF. CDR3 sequence (DNA): TGTGCCAGCAGCTTGTCCGAATATAGCAATCAGCCCCAGCATTTT.

This clonotype was seen only a few times. V is TRBV5-1 and J is TRBJ2-3; no reliable D call. Trimming took off 1 base at V and 3 bases at J, with 9 bases between the two ends. Germline CDR1 is SGHRS and CDR2 is YFSETQ. The CDR3 is made up of 14 amino acids. In DNA form, the CDR3 reads TGCGCCAGCAGCTTGCCACCCGAGACAGATACGCAGTATTTT. Translation: CASSLPPETDTQYF. Together with reference TRBV5-1 and TRBJ2-3, the CDR3 gives the full variable domain: KAGVTQTPRYLIKTRGQQVTLSCSPISGHRSVSWYQQTPGQGLQFLFEYFSETQRNKGNFPGRFSGRQFSNSRSEMNVSTLELGDSALYLCASSLPPETDTQYFGPGTRLTVL.

This clonotype has a handful of counts. This chain uses TRBV7-9 with TRBJ1-2; the match to TRBD1 covers 11 bases. V lost 3 bases to trimming and J lost 4 bases; unmatched junction nucleotides: 4. The CDR3 consists of 15 residues. Germline V gene lookup returns CDR1 SEHNR and CDR2 FQNEAQ (reference sequence). The CDR3 DNA sequence: TGTGCCAGCAGCTTGGACAGGGGGCTTTCCTATGGCTACACCTTC. Translation gives CASSLDRGLSYGYTF.

This clonotype was counted a few times. This chain uses TRBV4-3 with TRBJ1-5; unclear D gene. Per germline, CDR1 LGHNA and CDR2 YSLEER. The ends were cut back, 0 bases at V and 0 bases at J, with 15 bases in the middle. This CDR3 spans 18 amino acids. The CDR3 sequence is CASSQELGTVYSNQPQHF. DNA of the CDR3: TGCGCCAGCAGCCAAGAGCTAGGAACAGTATATAGCAATCAGCCCCAGCATTTT.

This sequence joins TRBV7-6 and TRBJ2-2; TRBD2 agrees at 10 bases. Germline V gene sequence: CDR1 SGHVS, CDR2 FNYEAQ. The CDR3 extends over 17 amino acids. V gave up 1 base and J gave up 5 bases; unmatched junction bases: 7. The CDR3 sequence is CASSLGPTSGVTGELFF. The CDR3 region has the DNA TGTGCCAGCAGCTTAGGACCTACTAGCGGGGTTACCGGGGAGCTGTTTTTT.

This chain uses TRBV4-3 with TRBJ2-2, with D possibly TRBD2 on 6 matching bases. Germline CDR1 reads LGHNA; CDR2 reads YSLEER. With 1 base removed from V and 6 bases from J, the gap between germline ends came to 12 bases. The CDR3 has 15 residues. For the CDR3, the DNA is TGCGCCAGCAGCCAAGGTCTAGCGACCGCCGGGGAGCTGTTTTTT. This translates into CASSQGLATAGELFF.

CDR3 DNA: TGTGCCAGCATCACTCACCCGGGGACATCATATGGCTACACCTTC. Protein product: CASITHPGTSYGYTF. The gene calls are TRBV27 and TRBJ1-2; tentatively, D is TRBD1 (6 bases). This CDR3 is built from 15 residues. Germline lookup yields CDR1 MNHEY and CDR2 SMNVEV (reference sequence). Trimming shortened V by 7 bases and J by 5 bases, and 20 bases separated the two germline ends.